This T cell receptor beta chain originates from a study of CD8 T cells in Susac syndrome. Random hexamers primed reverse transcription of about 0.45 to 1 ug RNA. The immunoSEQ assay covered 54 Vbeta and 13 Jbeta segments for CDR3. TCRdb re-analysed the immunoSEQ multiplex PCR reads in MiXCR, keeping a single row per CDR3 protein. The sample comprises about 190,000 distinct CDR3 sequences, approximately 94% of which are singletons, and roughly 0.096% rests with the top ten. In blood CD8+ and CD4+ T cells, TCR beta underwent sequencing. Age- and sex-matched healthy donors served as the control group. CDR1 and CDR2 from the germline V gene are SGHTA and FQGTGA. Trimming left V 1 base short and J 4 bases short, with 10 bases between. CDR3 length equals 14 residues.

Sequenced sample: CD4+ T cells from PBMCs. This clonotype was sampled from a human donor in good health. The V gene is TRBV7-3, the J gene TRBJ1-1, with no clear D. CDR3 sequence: CASSLNRGPTEAFF. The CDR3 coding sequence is TGTGCCAGCAGCTTAAATCGGGGTCCCACTGAAGCTTTCTTT.